These 10 T cell receptor beta chains originate from one sample sequenced in a study of T cell responses to AZD1222 COVID-19 vaccine. Using immunoSEQ multiplex PCR, the repertoire was profiled, and TCRdb retains in-frame clones only, with some absent. The sample includes 150,000 to 200,000 clones, about nine tenths seen only once; the top ten take roughly 1.2%. The source material was peripheral blood, sampled 28 days after the second AZD1222 dose. The receptors shown here come from an adult who received the AZD1222 COVID-19 vaccine.

This clone was detected a few times. The CDR3 protein is CATSAGNRGQPQHF. As DNA, the CDR3 is TGTGCCACCAGCGCGGGGAACAGGGGACAGCCCCAGCATTTT. V is TRBV15 and J is TRBJ1-5; 7 bases are a match to TRBD1. The CDR3 has 14 amino acids. V lost 5 bases and J lost 7; bases outside the gene matches: 8. In germline, CDR1 is LNHNV, CDR2 YYDKDF (reference sequence).

The chain joins TRBV7-2 to TRBJ2-7, with 8 bases matching TRBD2. V lost 2 bases and J lost 3; bases outside the gene matches: 3. The CDR3 length is 14 residues. Germline V gene data show CDR1 as SGHTA and CDR2 as FQGNSA. The CDR3 DNA follows: TGTGCCAGCAGCTTATCGGGGGGGCACTACGAGCAGTACTTC. Translation: CASSLSGGHYEQYF. The full variable domain, its missing parts supplied by reference TRBV7-2 and TRBJ2-7, is GAGVSQSPSNKVTEKGKDVELRCDPISGHTALYWYRQSLGQGLEFLIYFQGNSAPDKSGLPSDRFSAERTGGSVSTLTIQRTQQEDSAVYLCASSLSGGHYEQYFGPGTRLTVT.

V and J are TRBV20-1 and TRBJ2-1; no reliable D call. The ends were cut back, 3 bases at V and 5 bases at J, with 11 bases in the middle. This CDR3 region has 13 residues. Germline CDR1 reads DFQATT; CDR2 reads SNEGSKA (reference sequence). The CDR3 DNA sequence: TGCAGTGCTAGTTGGATCTCTAACAATGAGCAGTTCTTC. Amino acid sequence: CSASWISNNEQFF.

The V gene is TRBV28, the J gene TRBJ2-4, with D hard to call. This CDR3 comprises 14 residues. Trimming stripped 2 bases from V and 0 bases from J, with 5 bases between. Per germline, CDR1 MDHEN and CDR2 SYDVKM. CDR3 in amino acids: CASSLMVAKNIQYF. In nucleotides, the CDR3 is TGTGCCAGCAGTTTAATGGTAGCCAAAAACATTCAGTACTTC.

The chain is built from TRBV6-5 and TRBJ2-5, with TRBD1 matching 11 bases. The CDR3 is 16 amino acids. Germline V gene lookup returns CDR1 MNHEY and CDR2 SVGAGI. Trimming removed 1 base from V and 1 base from J; junction bases left unmatched: 2. CDR3 region: CASSYLGTGGQETQYF. CDR3 nucleotide sequence: TGTGCCAGCAGTTACTTGGGGACAGGGGGCCAAGAGACCCAGTACTTC.

This chain uses TRBV20-1 with TRBJ1-6; the match to TRBD1 covers 7 bases. After removal of 6 bases from V and 7 bases from J, the junction contained 12 bases not matched to a gene. This CDR3 comprises 15 residues. Germline CDR1 reads DFQATT; CDR2 reads SNEGSKA (reference sequence). CDR3 nucleotide sequence: TGCAGTGCCAGTGGAGGGGGCGCAGGAAATTCACCCCTCCACTTT. Protein product: CSASGGGAGNSPLHF.

The gene calls are TRBV9 and TRBJ1-1; a weak D match, TRBD1 (5 bases). The germline V gene has CDR1 SGDLS and CDR2 YYNGEE. The V gene lost 4 bases and the J gene lost 2 bases, with 12 bases spanning the gap. This CDR3 is built from 14 residues. The CDR3 loop is CASSLLTENTEAFF. The CDR3 nucleotides are TGTGCCAGCAGCTTACTGACAGAAAACACTGAAGCTTTCTTT.

The chain's CDR3 is CASSLTDGYTF. DNA of the CDR3: TGTGCCAGCAGCTTGACCGATGGCTACACCTTC. This chain links TRBV5-6 with TRBJ1-2, with D uncertain. Per germline, CDR1 SGHDT and CDR2 YYEEEE. This CDR3 contains 11 residues. V gave up 1 base and J gave up 6 bases, with 4 bases separating them.

This chain joins TRBV3-1 (or the pseudogene TRBV3-2) and TRBJ1-1; no clear D. The CDR3 covers 14 residues. The V gene lost 1 base and the J gene lost 3 bases, with 9 bases spanning the gap. Germline V gene lookup returns CDR1 LGHDT and CDR2 YNNKEL (reference sequence). The CDR3 spells CASSQGRWDTEAFF. The CDR3 DNA is TGTGCCAGCAGCCAAGGGCGTTGGGACACTGAAGCTTTCTTT.

The chain uses TRBV7-8 and TRBJ1-2, with D possibly matching TRBD1 (5 bases). This CDR3 is built from 14 residues. Germline V CDR1 and CDR2: SGHVS, FQNEAQ. V lost 5 bases to trimming and J lost 6 bases, with 16 bases between them. The CDR3 region has the DNA TGTGCCAGCAGCCCCCCGGGGCGGATTAATGGCTACACCTTC. Translated, it gives CASSPPGRINGYTF.